The next 15 T cell receptor beta chains were all read from a single sample in a study of post-analysis software for immune sequencing data. The study's findings and limits: Patients showed TRBV5-6, TRBV5-1 and TRBV20-1 among a few TRBV segments more frequent than in controls.

TCR beta libraries were prepared from cDNA with unique molecular identifiers. Each CDR3 protein gets one entry after TCRdb re-called the PCR reads with MiXCR. Here the sample spans about 620,000 distinct CDR3 sequences, roughly 47% being singletons. Their antigens are not known. The sequenced sample consisted of blood. These receptors all come from a girl between 5 and 17 years old with multiple sclerosis.

A few counts support this clonotype. The J gene is TRBJ2-5, the V gene TRBV7-2; D unclear. This CDR3 spans 15 amino acids. Per the germline V gene, CDR1 is SGHTA and CDR2 is FQGNSA. Trimming left V 5 bases short and J 2 bases short, with 15 bases between. This CDR3 is CASSRRSVLQETQYF. Here the CDR3 DNA reads TGTGCCAGCAGCCGACGGTCGGTGCTACAAGAGACCCAGTACTTC.

This chain uses TRBV4-1 with TRBJ2-1; 7 positions match TRBD2. The CDR3 spans 13 residues. Germline CDR1 MGHRA, CDR2 YSYEKL. V was pared by 4 bases and J by 11 bases, with 8 bases of the junction left unmatched. This CDR3 reads CASSRPPSGQQFF. In nucleotides, the CDR3 is TGCGCCAGCAGCCGCCCTCCTAGCGGACAGCAGTTCTTC.

The CDR3 is CASTETGLVNYGYTF. DNA for the CDR3: TGTGCCAGCACCGAGACAGGGTTGGTCAACTATGGCTACACCTTC. The chain combines TRBV12-3 or TRBV12-4 with TRBJ1-2, with 7 bases identical to TRBD1. V gave up 7 bases and J gave up 2 bases; unmatched junction bases: 10. The length of the CDR3 is 15 residues.

This sequence joins TRBV4-1 and TRBJ2-7; D perhaps matches TRBD1 (5 bases). The V gene's germline CDR1 is MGHRA and CDR2 YSYEKL. V was pared by 0 bases and J by 6 bases, with 12 bases between. This CDR3 is 14 amino acids long. This CDR3 is CASSQDRAQPEQYF. CDR3 bases: TGCGCCAGCAGCCAAGACAGGGCTCAACCCGAGCAGTACTTC.

The J gene is TRBJ2-3, the V gene TRBV12-3 or TRBV12-4, with TRBD1 matching 10 bases. Trimming removed 6 bases from V and 4 bases from J; junction bases left unmatched: 7. The CDR3 extends over 15 amino acids. The CDR3 DNA is TGTGCCAGCAGCCGTTTCGGGACAGGGGCAGATACGCAGTATTTT. Encoded protein: CASSRFGTGADTQYF.

J is TRBJ2-3 and V is TRBV20-1; D gene unclear. The CDR3 contains 13 residues. The germline V gene encodes CDR1 DFQATT and CDR2 SNEGSKA (reference sequence). V shed 6 bases and J shed 0 bases, with 10 bases lying between them. The CDR3 sequence: CSATDRSTDTQYF. The CDR3 DNA follows: TGCAGTGCCACGGATAGAAGCACAGATACGCAGTATTTT.

The V and J genes are TRBV7-9 and TRBJ2-5, with D uncertain. The V end was cut by 1 base, the J end by 6 bases, with 12 bases between. The CDR3 runs 14 residues. CDR1 is SEHNR, CDR2 FQNEAQ, per germline (reference sequence). The chain's CDR3 is CASSLGGSVQTQYF. CDR3 nucleotide sequence: TGTGCCAGCAGCTTAGGCGGTAGTGTGCAGACCCAGTACTTC.

The genes are TRBV5-1 and TRBJ2-7; D tentatively reads TRBD1 or TRBD2 (5 bases each). The better agreement between TRBJ2-5 and the DNA end casts doubt on the J call. Germline values: CDR1 SGHRS, CDR2 YFSETQ. This CDR3 has 15 residues. This chain's CDR3 is CASSQRDPRQETQYF. Written as DNA, the CDR3 is TGCGCCAGCAGCCAAAGGGACCCCCGACAAGAGACCCAGTACTTC.

This clonotype was observed a few times. The chain carries TRBV7-2 and TRBJ2-7; 7 nucleotides line up with TRBD1. CDR1 and CDR2 from the germline V gene are SGHTA and FQGNSA. This CDR3 spans 16 amino acids. J gave up 5 bases and V 3 bases, and 13 bases lay outside the gene matches. The DNA for the CDR3 is TGTGCCAGCAGCTTTCTGGCTCTCGGCGACAGGGACGAGCAGTACTTC. Amino acid sequence: CASSFLALGDRDEQYF. The whole variable domain, filled in from reference TRBV7-2 and TRBJ2-7, reads GAGVSQSPSNKVTEKGKDVELRCDPISGHTALYWYRQSLGQGLEFLIYFQGNSAPDKSGLPSDRFSAERTGGSVSTLTIQRTQQEDSAVYLCASSFLALGDRDEQYFGPGTRLTVT.

In its sample, this clonotype was seen once. The chain combines TRBV20-1 with TRBJ2-3, with TRBD2 matching 14 bases. Germline CDR1 is DFQATT and CDR2 is SNEGSKA (reference sequence). CDR3 size: 17 residues. J was trimmed by 6 bases and V by 1 base; bases with no gene match: 9. The CDR3 DNA follows: TGCAGTGCTAGAGGGACTAGCGGGGGGAAGGGTCCCGATACGCAGTATTTT. Residues: CSARGTSGGKGPDTQYF.

This clonotype was counted between two and nine times. The gene calls are TRBV4-2 and TRBJ2-1; D is perhaps TRBD1 or TRBD2 (6 bases each). This CDR3 has 15 amino acids. Germline V gives CDR1 LGHNA, CDR2 YNFKEQ. V was trimmed by 0 bases and J by 7 bases, leaving 13 bases between them. The CDR3 here is CASSQDGGSSNEQFF. Here the CDR3 DNA reads TGTGCCAGCAGCCAAGACGGGGGCTCGAGTAATGAGCAGTTCTTC.

As for this clonotype: The junction and the germline gene differ at one end; a read error may be behind it. The CDR3 loop reads CVSSLGGTVVETQYF. CDR3 nucleotide sequence: TGTGTCAGCAGCTTAGGGGGAACAGTGGTGGAGACCCAGTACTTC. The chain has TRBV7-9 and TRBJ2-5; tentatively, D is TRBD1 (6 bases). The CDR3 runs to 15 residues. Germline-derived CDR1 and CDR2 are SEHNR and FQNEAQ (reference sequence).

This clonotype was picked up a small number of times. The rearrangement uses TRBV20-1 and TRBJ1-5, with D perhaps TRBD1 (6 bases). The germline CDR1 and CDR2 sequences are DFQATT and SNEGSKA (reference sequence). The CDR3 contains 14 residues. Trimming stripped 2 bases from V and 4 bases from J, with 12 bases between. In DNA, the CDR3 is TGCAGTGCTAGAACAGGGCAAGCGAATCAGCCCCAGCATTTT. Encoded protein: CSARTGQANQPQHF.

This clonotype has more than one count but fewer than ten. The chain employs TRBV5-1 and TRBJ2-1; TRBD2 agrees at 8 bases. This CDR3 is 15 amino acids long. With 2 bases clipped from V and 2 bases from J, the junction kept 3 bases outside the gene matches. Germline values: CDR1 SGHRS, CDR2 YFSETQ. CDR3 amino acids: CASSFSGNPYNEQFF. The CDR3 DNA is TGCGCCAGCAGCTTTAGCGGGAATCCCTACAATGAGCAGTTCTTC.

V gene TRBV19 combines with J gene TRBJ2-2; D tentatively fits TRBD1 or TRBD2 (5 bases each). The CDR3 sequence is 14 residues long. From germline, CDR1 is LNHDA and CDR2 SQIVND (reference sequence). V was trimmed by 4 bases and J by 4 bases, leaving 10 bases between them. The CDR3 coding sequence is TGTGCCAGTAGTAAGGCAGGGACCACCGGGGAGCTGTTTTTT. This codes for CASSKAGTTGELFF.